This T cell receptor beta chain appears in the sequencing data of a study of T cells in localized non-small cell lung cancer. Study findings and constraints: A median around 55 of the top 100 tumor clones appeared in adjacent lung.

In regard to this clone: The antigen remains undetermined.

The CDR3 length is 13 residues. Germline CDR1 LNHNV, CDR2 YYDKDF (reference sequence). V lost 1 base and J 4 bases, leaving 8 bases between the germline ends. TCRdb keeps only in-frame clones here, not all; method: immunoSEQ multiplex PCR. The table lists about 40,000 clones, more than 85% of them singletons. The sequencing used peripheral blood, collected before any cancer treatment. This clonotype was sampled from a man between 18 and 49 years old with stage I lung adenocarcinoma. The J gene is TRBJ2-7, the V gene TRBV15; D possibly uses TRBD1 or TRBD2 (6 bases each). CDR3 in amino acids: CATSRGGTYEQYF. In nucleotides, the CDR3 is TGTGCCACCAGCAGAGGCGGGACATACGAGCAGTACTTC.